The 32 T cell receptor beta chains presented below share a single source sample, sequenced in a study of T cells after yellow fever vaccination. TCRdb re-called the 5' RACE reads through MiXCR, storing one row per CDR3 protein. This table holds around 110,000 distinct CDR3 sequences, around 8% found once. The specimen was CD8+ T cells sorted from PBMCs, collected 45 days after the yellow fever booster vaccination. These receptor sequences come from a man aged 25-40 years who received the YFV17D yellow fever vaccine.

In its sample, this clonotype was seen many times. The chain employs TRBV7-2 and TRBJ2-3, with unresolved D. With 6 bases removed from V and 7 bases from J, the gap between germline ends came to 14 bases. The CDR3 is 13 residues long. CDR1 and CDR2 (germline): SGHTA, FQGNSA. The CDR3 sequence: CASRSSEAYTQYF. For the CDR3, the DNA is TGTGCCAGCAGGTCTTCTGAAGCATATACGCAGTATTTT. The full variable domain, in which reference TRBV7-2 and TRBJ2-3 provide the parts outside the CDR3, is GAGVSQSPSNKVTEKGKDVELRCDPISGHTALYWYRQSLGQGLEFLIYFQGNSAPDKSGLPSDRFSAERTGGSVSTLTIQRTQQEDSAVYLCASRSSEAYTQYFGPGTRLTVL.

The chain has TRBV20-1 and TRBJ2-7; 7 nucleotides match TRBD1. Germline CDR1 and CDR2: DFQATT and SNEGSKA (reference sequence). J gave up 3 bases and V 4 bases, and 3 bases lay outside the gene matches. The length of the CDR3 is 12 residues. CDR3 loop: CSATWTGYEQYF. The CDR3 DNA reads TGCAGTGCTACATGGACAGGCTACGAGCAGTACTTC.

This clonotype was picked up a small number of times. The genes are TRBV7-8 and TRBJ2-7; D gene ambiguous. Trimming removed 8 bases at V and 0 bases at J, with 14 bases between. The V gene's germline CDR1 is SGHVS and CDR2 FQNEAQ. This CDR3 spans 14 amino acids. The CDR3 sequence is CASDGGPSSYEQYF. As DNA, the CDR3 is TGTGCCAGCGACGGCGGCCCTTCCTCCTACGAGCAGTACTTC.

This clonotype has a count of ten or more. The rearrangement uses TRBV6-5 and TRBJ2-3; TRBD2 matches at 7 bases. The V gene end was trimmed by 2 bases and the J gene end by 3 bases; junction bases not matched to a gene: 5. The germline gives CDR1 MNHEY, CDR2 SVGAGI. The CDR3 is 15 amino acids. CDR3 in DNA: TGTGCCAGCAGTTACGTGGCGGGAGAAACAGATACGCAGTATTTT. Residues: CASSYVAGETDTQYF.

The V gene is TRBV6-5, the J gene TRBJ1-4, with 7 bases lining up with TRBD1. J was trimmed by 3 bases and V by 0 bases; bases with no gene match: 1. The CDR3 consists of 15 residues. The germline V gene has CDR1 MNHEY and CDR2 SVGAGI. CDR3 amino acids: CASSYSGTANEKLFF. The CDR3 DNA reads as TGTGCCAGCAGTTACTCGGGGACAGCTAATGAAAAACTGTTTTTT.

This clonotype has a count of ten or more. This CDR3 is CASSGGGNTEAFF. CDR3 coding DNA: TGTGCCAGCAGCGGGGGGGGTAACACTGAAGCTTTCTTT. J is TRBJ1-1 and V is TRBV9; possibly TRBD1 for D (5 bases). The V and J ends lost 3 bases and 2 bases respectively, with 8 bases between them. Germline lookup yields CDR1 SGDLS and CDR2 YYNGEE. The CDR3 is 13 residues long. Together with reference TRBV9 and TRBJ1-1, the CDR3 gives the full variable domain: DSGVTQTPKHLITATGQRVTLRCSPRSGDLSVYWYQQSLDQGLQFLIQYYNGEERAKGNILERFSAQQFPDLHSELNLSSLELGDSALYFCASSGGGNTEAFFGQGTRLTVV.

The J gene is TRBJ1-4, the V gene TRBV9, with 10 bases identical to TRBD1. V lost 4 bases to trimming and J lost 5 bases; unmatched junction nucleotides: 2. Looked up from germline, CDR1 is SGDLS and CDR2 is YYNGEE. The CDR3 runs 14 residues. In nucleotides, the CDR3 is TGTGCCAGCAGCTCGGGACAGGGGAATGAAAAACTGTTTTTT. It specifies CASSSGQGNEKLFF.

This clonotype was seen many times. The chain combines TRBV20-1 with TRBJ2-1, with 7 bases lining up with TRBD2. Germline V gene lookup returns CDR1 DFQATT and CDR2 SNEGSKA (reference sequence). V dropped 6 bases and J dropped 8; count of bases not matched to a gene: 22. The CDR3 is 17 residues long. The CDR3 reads CSARTSELWGGDDEQFF. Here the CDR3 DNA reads TGCAGTGCGCGTACTAGCGAACTCTGGGGCGGGGACGATGAGCAGTTCTTC.

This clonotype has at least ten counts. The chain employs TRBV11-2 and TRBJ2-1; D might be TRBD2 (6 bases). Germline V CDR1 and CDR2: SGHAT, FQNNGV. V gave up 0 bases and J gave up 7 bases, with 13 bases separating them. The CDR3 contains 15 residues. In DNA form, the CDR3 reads TGTGCCAGCAGCTTAGATATCGCGGGGATGAATGAGCAGTTCTTC. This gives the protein CASSLDIAGMNEQFF.

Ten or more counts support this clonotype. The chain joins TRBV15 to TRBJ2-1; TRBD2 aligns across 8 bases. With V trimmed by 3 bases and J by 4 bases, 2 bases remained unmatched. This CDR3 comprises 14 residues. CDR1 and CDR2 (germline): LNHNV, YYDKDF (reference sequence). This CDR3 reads CATSRKREYNEQFF. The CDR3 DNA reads TGTGCCACCAGCAGGAAGCGGGAGTACAATGAGCAGTTCTTC.

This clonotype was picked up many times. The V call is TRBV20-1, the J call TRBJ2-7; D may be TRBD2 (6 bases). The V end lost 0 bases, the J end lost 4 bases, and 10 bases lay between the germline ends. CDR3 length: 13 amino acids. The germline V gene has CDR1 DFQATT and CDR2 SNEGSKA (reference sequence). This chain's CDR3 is CSARETSSYEQYF. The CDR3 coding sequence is TGCAGTGCTAGAGAGACTAGTTCGTACGAGCAGTACTTC.

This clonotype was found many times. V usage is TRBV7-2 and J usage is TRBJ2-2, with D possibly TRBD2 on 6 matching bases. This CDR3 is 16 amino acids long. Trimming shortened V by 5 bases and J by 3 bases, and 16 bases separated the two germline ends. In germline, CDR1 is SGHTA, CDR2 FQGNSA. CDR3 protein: CASSPHSGTHTGELFF. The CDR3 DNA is TGTGCCAGCAGCCCACATAGCGGAACACACACCGGGGAGCTGTTTTTT.

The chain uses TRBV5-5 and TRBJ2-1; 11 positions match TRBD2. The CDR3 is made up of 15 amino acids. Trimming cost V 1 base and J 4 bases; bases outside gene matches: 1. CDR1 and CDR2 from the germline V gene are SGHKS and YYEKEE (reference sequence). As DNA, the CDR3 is TGTGCCAGCAGCTTGTGGACTAGCGGGTACAATGAGCAGTTCTTC. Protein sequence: CASSLWTSGYNEQFF.

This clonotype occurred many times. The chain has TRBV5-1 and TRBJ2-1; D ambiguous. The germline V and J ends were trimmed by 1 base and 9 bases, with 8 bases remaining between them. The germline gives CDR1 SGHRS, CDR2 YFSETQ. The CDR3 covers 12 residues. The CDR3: CASSLSGSEQFF. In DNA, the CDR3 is TGCGCCAGCAGCTTGTCGGGCAGTGAGCAGTTCTTC.

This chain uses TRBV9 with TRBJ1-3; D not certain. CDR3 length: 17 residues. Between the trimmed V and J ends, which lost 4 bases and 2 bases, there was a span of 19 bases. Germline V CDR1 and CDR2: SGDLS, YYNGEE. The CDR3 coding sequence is TGTGCCAGCAGCCCCGAAGACGTGAGGGCAACTGGAAACACCATATATTTT. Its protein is CASSPEDVRATGNTIYF.

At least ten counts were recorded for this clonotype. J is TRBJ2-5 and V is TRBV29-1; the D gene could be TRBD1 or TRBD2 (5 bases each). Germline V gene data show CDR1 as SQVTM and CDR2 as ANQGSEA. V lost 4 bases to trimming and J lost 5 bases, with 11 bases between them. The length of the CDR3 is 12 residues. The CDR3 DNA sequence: TGCAGCGTTGGGGACGGGCCCGAGACCCAGTACTTC. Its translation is CSVGDGPETQYF. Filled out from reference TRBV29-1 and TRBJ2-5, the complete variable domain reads SAVISQKPSRDICQRGTSLTIQCQVDSQVTMMFWYRQQPGQSLTLIATANQGSEATYESGFVIDKFPISRPNLTFSTLTVSNMSPEDSSIYLCSVGDGPETQYFGPGTRLLVL.

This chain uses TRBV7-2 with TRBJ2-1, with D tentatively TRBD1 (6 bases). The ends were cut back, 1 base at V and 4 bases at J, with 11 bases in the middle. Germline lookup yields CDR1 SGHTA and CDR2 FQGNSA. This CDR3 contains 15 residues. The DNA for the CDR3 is TGTGCCAGCAGCTTAGTAGCAGGGGTTTACAATGAGCAGTTCTTC. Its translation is CASSLVAGVYNEQFF.

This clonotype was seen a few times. The CDR3: CASSLSPSLRHEQYF. CDR3 nucleotide sequence: TGTGCCAGCAGTTTATCCCCGAGTTTGCGACACGAGCAGTACTTC. The chain employs TRBV28 and TRBJ2-7; D remains ambiguous. V was trimmed by 1 base and J by 5 bases, leaving 15 bases between them. This CDR3 has 15 residues. From germline, CDR1 is MDHEN and CDR2 SYDVKM.

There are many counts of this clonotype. The CDR3 bases are TGTGCCAGCAGCTTGCTTTTTCAGGGGTTCTCTGAAGCTTTCTTT. This encodes CASSLLFQGFSEAFF. The V and J genes are TRBV5-6 and TRBJ1-1, with D tentatively TRBD1 (6 bases). Trimming stripped 1 base from V and 6 bases from J, with 16 bases between. Germline assignment: CDR1 SGHDT and CDR2 YYEEEE. The CDR3 runs 15 residues.

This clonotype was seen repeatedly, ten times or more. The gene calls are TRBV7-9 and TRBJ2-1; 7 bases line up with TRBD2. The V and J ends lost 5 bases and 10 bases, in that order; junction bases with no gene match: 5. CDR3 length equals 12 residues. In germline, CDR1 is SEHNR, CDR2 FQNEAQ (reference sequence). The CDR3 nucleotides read TGTGCCAGCAGCCTCGGACTAGGCGAGCAGTTCTTC. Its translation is CASSLGLGEQFF.

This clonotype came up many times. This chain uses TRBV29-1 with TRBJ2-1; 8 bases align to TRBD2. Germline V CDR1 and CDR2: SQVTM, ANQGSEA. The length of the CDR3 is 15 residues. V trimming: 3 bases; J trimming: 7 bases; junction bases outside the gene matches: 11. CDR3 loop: CSVEWGLGWENEQFF. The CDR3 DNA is TGCAGCGTTGAGTGGGGACTAGGTTGGGAAAATGAGCAGTTCTTC.

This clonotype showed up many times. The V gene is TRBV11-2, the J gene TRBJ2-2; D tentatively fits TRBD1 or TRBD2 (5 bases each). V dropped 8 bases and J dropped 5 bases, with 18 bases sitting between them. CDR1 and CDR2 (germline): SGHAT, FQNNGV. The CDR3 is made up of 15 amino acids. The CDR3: CASYLGPEITGELFF. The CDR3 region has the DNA TGTGCCAGCTACCTGGGACCCGAGATTACCGGGGAGCTGTTTTTT.

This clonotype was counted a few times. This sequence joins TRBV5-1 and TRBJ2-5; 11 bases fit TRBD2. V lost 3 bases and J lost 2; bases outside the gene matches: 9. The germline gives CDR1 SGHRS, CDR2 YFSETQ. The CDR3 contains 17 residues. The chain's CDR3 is CASSWALAGVQQETQYF. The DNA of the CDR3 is TGCGCCAGCAGCTGGGCACTAGCGGGAGTGCAGCAAGAGACCCAGTACTTC.

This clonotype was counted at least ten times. The CDR3 spells CASSLGPQQYNEQFF. DNA for the CDR3: TGTGCCAGCAGCTTAGGACCGCAGCAGTACAATGAGCAGTTCTTC. The gene calls are TRBV7-2 and TRBJ2-1; D is uncertain. The CDR3 extends over 15 amino acids. Deletions cut 1 base from V and 4 bases from J, with 11 bases between. CDR1 SGHTA and CDR2 FQGNSA come from the germline V gene.

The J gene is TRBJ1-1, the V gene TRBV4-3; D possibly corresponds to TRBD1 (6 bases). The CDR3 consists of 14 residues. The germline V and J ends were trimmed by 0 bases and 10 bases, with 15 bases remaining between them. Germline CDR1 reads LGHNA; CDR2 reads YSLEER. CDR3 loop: CASSQDPDSARAFF. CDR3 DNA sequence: TGCGCCAGCAGCCAAGACCCGGACAGCGCCCGAGCTTTCTTT.

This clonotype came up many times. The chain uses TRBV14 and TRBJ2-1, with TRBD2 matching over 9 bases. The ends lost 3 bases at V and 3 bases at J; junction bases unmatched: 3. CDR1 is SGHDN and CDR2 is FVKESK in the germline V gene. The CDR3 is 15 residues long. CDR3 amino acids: CASSQLAGIYNEQFF. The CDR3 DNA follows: TGTGCCAGCAGCCAGCTAGCGGGAATCTACAATGAGCAGTTCTTC.

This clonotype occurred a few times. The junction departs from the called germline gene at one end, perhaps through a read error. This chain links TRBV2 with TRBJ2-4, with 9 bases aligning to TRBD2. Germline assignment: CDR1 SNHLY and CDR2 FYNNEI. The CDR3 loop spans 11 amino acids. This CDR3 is CASRVAGVPNF. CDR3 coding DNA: TGTGCCAGCAGGGTAGCGGGAGTTCCGAACTTC.

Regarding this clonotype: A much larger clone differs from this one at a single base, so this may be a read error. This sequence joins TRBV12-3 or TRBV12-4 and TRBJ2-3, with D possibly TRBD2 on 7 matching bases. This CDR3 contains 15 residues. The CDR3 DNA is TGTGCCAGCAGTTTTATTGGGGGGGGCACAGATTCGCAGTATTTT. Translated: CASSFIGGGTDSQYF.

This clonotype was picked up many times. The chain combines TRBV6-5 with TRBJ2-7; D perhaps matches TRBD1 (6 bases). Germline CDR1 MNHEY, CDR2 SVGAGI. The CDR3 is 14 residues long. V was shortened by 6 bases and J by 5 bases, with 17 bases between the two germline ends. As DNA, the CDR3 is TGTGCCAGCAGCCGGGACACAGCTTCAGACGAGCAGTACTTC. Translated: CASSRDTASDEQYF.

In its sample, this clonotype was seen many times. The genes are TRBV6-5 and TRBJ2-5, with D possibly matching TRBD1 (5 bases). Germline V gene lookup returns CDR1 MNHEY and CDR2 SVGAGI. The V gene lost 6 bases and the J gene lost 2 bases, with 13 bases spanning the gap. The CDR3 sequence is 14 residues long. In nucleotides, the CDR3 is TGTGCCAGCAGATCAGGGTTTATTCAAGAGACCCAGTACTTC. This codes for CASRSGFIQETQYF.

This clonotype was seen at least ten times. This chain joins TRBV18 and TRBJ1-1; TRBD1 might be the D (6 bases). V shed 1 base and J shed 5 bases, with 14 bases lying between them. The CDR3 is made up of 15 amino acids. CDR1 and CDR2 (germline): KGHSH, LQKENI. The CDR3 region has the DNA TGTGCCAGCTCACCACGGCCCAGGGGAGGAACTGAAGCTTTCTTT. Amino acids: CASSPRPRGGTEAFF. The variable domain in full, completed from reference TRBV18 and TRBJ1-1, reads NAGVMQNPRHLVRRRGQEARLRCSPMKGHSHVYWYRQLPEEGLKFMVYLQKENIIDESGMPKERFSAEFPKEGPSILRIQQVVRGDSAAYFCASSPRPRGGTEAFFGQGTRLTVV.

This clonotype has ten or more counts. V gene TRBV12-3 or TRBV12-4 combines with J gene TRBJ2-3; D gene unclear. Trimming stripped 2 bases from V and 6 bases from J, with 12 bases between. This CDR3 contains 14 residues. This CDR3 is CASSLWGRTDTQYF. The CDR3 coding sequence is TGTGCCAGCAGTTTATGGGGTCGGACGGATACGCAGTATTTT.